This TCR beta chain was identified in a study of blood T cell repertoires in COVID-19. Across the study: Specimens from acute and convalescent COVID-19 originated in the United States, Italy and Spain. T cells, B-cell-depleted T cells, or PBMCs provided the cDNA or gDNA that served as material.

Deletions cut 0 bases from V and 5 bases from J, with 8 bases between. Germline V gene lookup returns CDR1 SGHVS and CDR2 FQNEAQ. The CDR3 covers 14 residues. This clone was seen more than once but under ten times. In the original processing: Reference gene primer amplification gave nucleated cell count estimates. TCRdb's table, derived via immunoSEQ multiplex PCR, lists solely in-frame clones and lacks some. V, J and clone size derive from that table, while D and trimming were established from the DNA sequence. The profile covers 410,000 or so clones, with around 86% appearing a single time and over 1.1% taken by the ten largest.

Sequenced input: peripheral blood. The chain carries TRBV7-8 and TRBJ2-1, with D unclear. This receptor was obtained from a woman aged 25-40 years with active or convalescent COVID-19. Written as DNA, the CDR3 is TGTGCCAGCAGCTTAGCGGGCCCGAACAATGAGCAGTTCTTC. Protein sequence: CASSLAGPNNEQFF.